This TCR beta chain was captured by sequencing in a study of glioma-infiltrating T cells after dendritic cell vaccination. Broader study findings: Only a small number of patients had complete blood and tumor samples.

Remarks on this clone: The antigen is not known.

The trim removed 1 base at V and 4 bases at J, leaving 3 bases unmatched. Germline V gives CDR1 SGHTA, CDR2 FQGNSA. This CDR3 comprises 14 residues. Primers: 60 V beta forward and 13 J beta reverse. Sequencing used immunoSEQ multiplex PCR; TCRdb keeps in-frame clones, though not all of them. The sample holds more than 85,000 clones, under 90% seen once. Fresh-frozen tumor tissue and more than two years of survival data were available for all. The chain has TRBV7-2 and TRBJ1-1; 7 bases align to TRBD1. The material sequenced was blood, taken before dendritic cell vaccination. The clonotype comes from a human donor with glioblastoma. The CDR3, as DNA: TGTGCCAGCAGCTTAGTATCAGGGGGCACTGAAGCTTTCTTT. Amino acids: CASSLVSGGTEAFF. The entire variable domain, with the rest obtained from reference TRBV7-2 and TRBJ1-1, is as follows: GAGVSQSPSNKVTEKGKDVELRCDPISGHTALYWYRQSLGQGLEFLIYFQGNSAPDKSGLPSDRFSAERTGGSVSTLTIQRTQQEDSAVYLCASSLVSGGTEAFFGQGTRLTVV.